The 10 T cell receptor beta chains below all came from one sample that was sequenced in a study of blood T cell repertoires in COVID-19 (dated by TCRdb to 2018 to 2021). The library was prepared using the immunoSEQ multiplex PCR assay. The table comes from immuneACCESS by way of TCRdb, which keeps in-frame sequences with V and J called. Part of the clones is missing from these tables; in studies checked, under half for an unresolved V gene and the rest for unknown reasons. This sample holds around 92,000 clones; approximately 85% were observed only once. The ten top clones hold more than 25% of the sample. The sample taken for sequencing was peripheral blood. The receptors were sampled from a human donor in a cohort sampled during active COVID-19.

The chain carries TRBV2 and TRBJ2-2, with 11 bases lining up with TRBD1. This CDR3 has 16 residues. The V segment lost 7 bases and the J segment 7 bases; nucleotides outside the gene matches: 11. Germline V gene sequence: CDR1 SNHLY, CDR2 FYNNEI. The CDR3 coding sequence is TGTGCCAGCATCGCTCGGACAGGGGGCCAGGGCGGGGAGCTGTTTTTT. It codes for CASIARTGGQGGELFF.

The chain recombines TRBV11-2 with TRBJ2-3; 7 bases fit TRBD1. After removal of 5 bases from V and 3 bases from J, the junction contained 5 bases not matched to a gene. The length of the CDR3 is 14 residues. Germline CDR1 is SGHAT and CDR2 is FQNNGV. In nucleotides, the CDR3 is TGTGCCAGCAGCAAACAGGGGTGGACAGATACGCAGTATTTT. Its translation is CASSKQGWTDTQYF.

The chain is built from TRBV4-1 and TRBJ1-1; 7 bases fit TRBD1. The CDR3 has 16 residues. Trimming removed 4 bases from V and 4 bases from J; junction bases left unmatched: 12. CDR1 is MGHRA and CDR2 is YSYEKL in the germline V gene. The CDR3 nucleotides read TGCGCCAGCAGCCTAGGGGACAGTCTGGGGGGCACTGAAGCTTTCTTT. Protein product: CASSLGDSLGGTEAFF.

Only one count was recorded for this clone. The V call is TRBV29-1, the J call TRBJ1-1, with D perhaps matching TRBD1 (6 bases). The CDR3 runs 13 residues. Trimming removed 7 bases at V and 5 bases at J, with 17 bases between. Germline assignment: CDR1 SQVTM and CDR2 ANQGSEA. CDR3: CSAQTGGSTEAFF. The CDR3 nucleotides are TGCAGCGCCCAGACAGGCGGGTCTACTGAAGCTTTCTTT.

The CDR3 region has the DNA TGCGCCAGGGCTCCGGGTAATTATGGCTACACCTTC. It is translated as CARAPGNYGYTF. The V call is TRBV23-1, the J call TRBJ1-2; D call uncertain. TRBV23-1 is designated an ORF whose function remains uncertain. CDR3 size: 12 residues. V dropped 9 bases and J dropped 5 bases, with 13 bases sitting between them.

V gene TRBV28 combines with J gene TRBJ2-1; 9 nucleotides align to TRBD1. V gave up 6 bases and J gave up 9 bases; unmatched junction bases: 6. CDR3 length equals 13 residues. Germline V gives CDR1 MDHEN, CDR2 SYDVKM. CDR3 sequence reads: CASSRGQGFEQFF. CDR3 nucleotide sequence: TGTGCCAGCAGCCGAGGACAGGGGTTTGAGCAGTTCTTC.

The chain couples TRBV3-1 (or the pseudogene TRBV3-2) to TRBJ2-1, with TRBD2 as a possible D gene (6 bases). Deletions cut 1 base from V and 6 bases from J, with 16 bases between. CDR3 length: 16 amino acids. Germline values: CDR1 LGHDT, CDR2 YNNKEL (reference sequence). CDR3 region: CASSQAFGGMGNEQFF. The CDR3 nucleotides are TGTGCCAGCAGCCAAGCATTCGGGGGAATGGGCAATGAGCAGTTCTTC.

This clone is medium-sized. The chain links TRBV19 to TRBJ1-5, with 9 bases matching TRBD1. V shed 4 bases and J 4 bases; nucleotides not matched to a gene: 2. This CDR3 contains 14 residues. Per the germline V gene, CDR1 is LNHDA and CDR2 is SQIVND (reference sequence). CDR3 region: CASSTTGGNQPQHF. The CDR3 DNA sequence: TGTGCCAGTAGTACGACAGGGGGTAATCAGCCCCAGCATTTT.

The V and J genes are TRBV11-2 and TRBJ1-6; no clear D. Germline values: CDR1 SGHAT, CDR2 FQNNGV. The CDR3 has 13 amino acids. V was clipped by 4 bases and J by 7 bases, with 8 bases between them. The CDR3 region has the DNA TGTGCCAGCAGCTCATATCTAAATTCACCCCTCCACTTT. This gives the protein CASSSYLNSPLHF.

The DNA for the CDR3 is TGTGCCAGCGATCGCGGGACAGGGGTTGTAGATGAGCAGTTCTTC. It codes for CASDRGTGVVDEQFF. The rearrangement uses TRBV28 and TRBJ2-1; 10 nucleotides agree with TRBD1. The CDR3 extends over 15 amino acids. Germline V gene sequence: CDR1 MDHEN, CDR2 SYDVKM. V lost 8 bases to trimming and J lost 8 bases; unmatched junction nucleotides: 12.